This T cell receptor beta chain comes out of a study of CD8+ T cells in alopecia areata. Study results and limitations: Relative to normal scalp, lesional scalp, especially alopecia totalis/universalis, showed higher clonality.

There are a few counts of this clone. Antigen unknown. Reverse transcribed after extraction, RNA yielded cDNA as the sequencing template. Assay used: immunoSEQ multiplex PCR; TCRdb lists only in-frame clones, some missing. The sample has about 200,000 clones, roughly 56% seen once. The sequenced sample was CD8+ T cells sorted from blood. The origin of this receptor is a human donor in good health.

CDR3 nucleotide sequence: TGTGCCAGCAGCTTTCCTATCTCTGAAGCTTTCTTT. Translating it yields CASSFPISEAFF. The chain has TRBV7-9 and TRBJ1-1; D remains unclear. This CDR3 contains 12 residues. V was shortened by 3 bases and J by 6 bases, with 8 bases between the two germline ends. CDR1 and CDR2 (germline): SEHNR, FQNEAQ (reference sequence).